This T cell receptor beta chain was captured by sequencing in a study of T cell repertoires in cytomegalovirus infection. This clonotype has at least ten counts. CDR3 size: 15 residues. J lost 7 bases, V lost 3 bases, and 6 bases had no gene match. CDR1 is MNHEY, CDR2 SMNVEV, per germline (reference sequence). TCRdb redid the calling of the reads with MiXCR, one entry per CDR3 protein. The table has some 200,000 distinct CDR3 sequences, about a tenth seen once; the top ten hold around 4.4%. Specimen: PBMCs. V is TRBV27 and J is TRBJ2-7; the match to TRBD2 covers 13 bases. This clonotype originated in a human donor in good health (CMV status not recorded). Some clones in this sample may be carry-over from other donors' samples. The CDR3 nucleotides read TGTGCCAGCAGTTTCGGGACTAGCGGGACGGGGGAGCAGTACTTC. Translation: CASSFGTSGTGEQYF.